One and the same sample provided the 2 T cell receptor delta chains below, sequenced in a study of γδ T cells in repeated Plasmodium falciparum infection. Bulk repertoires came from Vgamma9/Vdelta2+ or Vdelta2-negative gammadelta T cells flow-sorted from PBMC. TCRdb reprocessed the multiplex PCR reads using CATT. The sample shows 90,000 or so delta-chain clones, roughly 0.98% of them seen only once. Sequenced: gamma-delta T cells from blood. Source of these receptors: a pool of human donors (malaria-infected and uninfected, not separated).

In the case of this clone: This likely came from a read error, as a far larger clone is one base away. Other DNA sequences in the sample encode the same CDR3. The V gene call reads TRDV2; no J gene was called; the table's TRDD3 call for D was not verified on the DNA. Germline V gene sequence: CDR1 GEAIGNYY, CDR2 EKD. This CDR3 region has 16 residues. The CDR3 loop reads CACDTLGSWDTRQMFF. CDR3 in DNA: TGTGCCTGTGACACGCTCGGCTCCTGGGACACCCGACAGATGTTCTTC.

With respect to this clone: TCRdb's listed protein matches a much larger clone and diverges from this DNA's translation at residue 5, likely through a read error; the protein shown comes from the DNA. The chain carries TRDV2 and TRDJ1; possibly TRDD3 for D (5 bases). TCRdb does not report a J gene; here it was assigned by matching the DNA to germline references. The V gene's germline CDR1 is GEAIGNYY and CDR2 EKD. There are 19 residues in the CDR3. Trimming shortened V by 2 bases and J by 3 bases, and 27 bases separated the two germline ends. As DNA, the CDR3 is TGTGCCTGTGACATGGTCCCCGCCAGTGGGGCCCCGGACCCCGATAAACTCATCTTT. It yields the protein CACDMVPASGAPDPDKLIF.